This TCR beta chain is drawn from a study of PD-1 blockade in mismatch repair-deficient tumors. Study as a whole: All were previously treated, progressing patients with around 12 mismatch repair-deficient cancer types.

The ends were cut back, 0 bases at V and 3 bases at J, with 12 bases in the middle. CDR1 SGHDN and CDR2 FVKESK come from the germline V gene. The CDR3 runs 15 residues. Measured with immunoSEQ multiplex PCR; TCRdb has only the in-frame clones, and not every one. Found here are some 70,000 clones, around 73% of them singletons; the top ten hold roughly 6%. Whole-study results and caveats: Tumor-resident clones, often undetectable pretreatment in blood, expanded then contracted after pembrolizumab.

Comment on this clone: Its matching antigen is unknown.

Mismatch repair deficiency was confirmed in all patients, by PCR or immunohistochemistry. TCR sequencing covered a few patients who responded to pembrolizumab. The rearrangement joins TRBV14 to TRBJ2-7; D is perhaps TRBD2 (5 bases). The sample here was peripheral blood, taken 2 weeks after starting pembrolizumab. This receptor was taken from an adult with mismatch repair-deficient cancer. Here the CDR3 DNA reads TGTGCCAGCAGCCAAGATCGGAGGCCAGGCTACGAGCAGTACTTC. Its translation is CASSQDRRPGYEQYF.